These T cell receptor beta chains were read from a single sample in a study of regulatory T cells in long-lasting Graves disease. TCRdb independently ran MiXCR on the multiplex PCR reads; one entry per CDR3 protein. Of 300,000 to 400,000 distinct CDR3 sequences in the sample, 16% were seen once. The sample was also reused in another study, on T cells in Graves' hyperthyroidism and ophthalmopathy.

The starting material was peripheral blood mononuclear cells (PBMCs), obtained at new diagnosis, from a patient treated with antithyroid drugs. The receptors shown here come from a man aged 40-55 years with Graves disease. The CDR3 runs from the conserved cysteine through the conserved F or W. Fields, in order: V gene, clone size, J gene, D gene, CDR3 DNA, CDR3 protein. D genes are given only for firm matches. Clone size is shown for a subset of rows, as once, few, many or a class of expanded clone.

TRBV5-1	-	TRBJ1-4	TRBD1	TGCGCCAGCAGCTCCCTACAGGGGCGGGGAGAAAAACTGTTTTTT	CASSSLQGRGEKLFF
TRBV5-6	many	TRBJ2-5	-	TGTGCCAGCAGCTTCATGGCAGAGTTCAAAGAGACCCAGTACTTC	CASSFMAEFKETQYF
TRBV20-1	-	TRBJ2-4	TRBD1	TGCAGTGCTACGGGACAGATGGCCAAAAACATTCAGTACTTC	CSATGQMAKNIQYF
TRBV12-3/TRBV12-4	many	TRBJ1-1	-	TGTGCCAGCAATTTAAGAGGGATGAACACTGAAGCTTTCTTT	CASNLRGMNTEAFF
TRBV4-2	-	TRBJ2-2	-	TGTGCCAGCAGCCAAGATGGAGGGGCGGACACCGGGGAGCTGTTTTTT	CASSQDGGADTGELFF
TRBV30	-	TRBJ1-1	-	TGTGCCTCGACCAGGGGAAACACTGAAGCTTTCTTT	CASTRGNTEAFF
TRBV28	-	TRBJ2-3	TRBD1	TGTGCCAGCAGGAGCGAGGGGGCCGGCACAGATACGCAGTATTTT	CASRSEGAGTDTQYF
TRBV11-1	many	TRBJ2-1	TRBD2	TGTGCCAGCAGCTTCCCGGGGGGGGGGGCCTACAATGAGCAGTTCTTC	CASSFPGGGAYNEQFF
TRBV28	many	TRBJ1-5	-	TGTGCCAGCAGTTTTACAGCACAGCCCCAGCATTTT	CASSFTAQPQHF
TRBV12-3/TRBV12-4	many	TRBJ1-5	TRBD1	TGTGCCAGCAGTCCTGACAGGGGAGGCAATCAGCCCCAGCATTTT	CASSPDRGGNQPQHF
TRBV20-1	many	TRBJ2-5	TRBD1	TGCAGTGCTAGACGCGCAGGACAGGGGGAGACCCAGTACTTC	CSARRAGQGETQYF
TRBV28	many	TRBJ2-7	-	TGTGCCAGCAGGGAGGGCACCTACGAGCAGTACTTC	CASREGTYEQYF
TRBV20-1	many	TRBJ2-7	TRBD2	TGCAGTGCTAGGTGGGGTCGGCTAGCGGGGGCCGGGCAGTACTTC	CSARWGRLAGAGQYF
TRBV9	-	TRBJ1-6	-	TGTGCCAGCAGCCTCGGGACGGATAATTCACCCCTCCACTTT	CASSLGTDNSPLHF
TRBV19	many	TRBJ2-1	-	TGTGCCAGTAGTCCTGGACTTAGCCTGAGCTCCTACAATGAGCAGTTCTTC	CASSPGLSLSSYNEQFF
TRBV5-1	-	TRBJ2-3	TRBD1	TGCGCCAGCAGCTTACAGGGGGATAGTACGCAGTATTTT	CASSLQGDSTQYF
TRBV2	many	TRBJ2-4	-	TGTGCCAGCAACGGCGCGCTATCAAACATTCAGTACTTC	CASNGALSNIQYF
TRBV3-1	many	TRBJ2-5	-	TGTGCCAGCAGCCAAGACAGGGCGGCGGGGACCCAGTACTTC	CASSQDRAAGTQYF
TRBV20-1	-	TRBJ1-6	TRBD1	TGCAGTGCCCCAAAATTGTGGACAGGGGGCTTTGATTTGAGCTCCTATAATTCACCCCTCCACTTT	CSAPKLWTGGFDLSSYNSPLHF
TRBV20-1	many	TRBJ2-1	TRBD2	TGCAGTGCTAGAGGGCTAGCGGGGGAGATCTACAATGAGCAGTTCTTC	CSARGLAGEIYNEQFF
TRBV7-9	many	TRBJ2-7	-	TGTGCCAGCAGCCCGAGCGGGCCAGAATCCGAGCAGTACTTC	CASSPSGPESEQYF
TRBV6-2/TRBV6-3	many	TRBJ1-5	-	TGTGCCAGCAGTGAACCTCGGACAGTTAGCAATCAGCCCCAGCATTTT	CASSEPRTVSNQPQHF
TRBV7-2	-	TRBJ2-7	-	TGTGCCAGCAGCCCTTGGGCCGGGGGAGCTGAGCAGTACTTC	CASSPWAGGAEQYF
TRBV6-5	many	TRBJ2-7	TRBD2	TGTGCCAGCAGTTACCGGCCTAGCGGGGGGAGGAACGAGCAGTACTTC	CASSYRPSGGRNEQYF
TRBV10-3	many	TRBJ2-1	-	TGTGCCATTTCGCAAATAAGCTCCTACAATGAGCAGTTCTTC	CAISQISSYNEQFF
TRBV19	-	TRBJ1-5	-	TGTGCCAGTAGTATTTTGGGGAATCAGCCCCAGCATTTT	CASSILGNQPQHF
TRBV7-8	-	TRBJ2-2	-	TGTGCCAGCAGCTCCAATAGAATTGGGGCGGCCGGGGAGCTGTTTTTT	CASSSNRIGAAGELFF
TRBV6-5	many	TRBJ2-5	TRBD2	TGTGCCAGCAGTTACTCGATGGCGGGGGTACGGGAGACCCAGTACTTC	CASSYSMAGVRETQYF
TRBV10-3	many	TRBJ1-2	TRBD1	TGTGCCATCAGTCTAGACAGGGACGGCTATGGCTACACCTTC	CAISLDRDGYGYTF
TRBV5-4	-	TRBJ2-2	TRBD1	TGTGCCAGCAGCTCCCCTAATAGACAGGGGTTCGGGGAGCTGTTTTTT	CASSSPNRQGFGELFF
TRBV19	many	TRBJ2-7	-	TGTGCCAGTAGTATAGTCCCGACTACCACCTACGAGCAGTACTTC	CASSIVPTTTYEQYF
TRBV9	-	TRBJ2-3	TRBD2	TGTGCCAGCAGCGTTTGTAGGTTTGTGAGCGGGGGCGACCCATACACAGATACGCAGTATTTT	CASSVCRFVSGGDPYTDTQYF
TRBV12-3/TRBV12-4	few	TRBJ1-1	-	TGTGCCACCGAACCGCGGGGGAACACTGAAGCTTTCTTT	CATEPRGNTEAFF
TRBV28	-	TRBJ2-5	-	TGTGCCAGCACCGCCCCGAATCGGGACCAAGAGACCCAGTACTTC	CASTAPNRDQETQYF
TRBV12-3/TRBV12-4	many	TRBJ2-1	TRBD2	TGTGCCAGCAGCTTAAGTAGCGGGGCCTACAATGAGCAGTTCTTC	CASSLSSGAYNEQFF
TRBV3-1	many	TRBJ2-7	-	TGTGCCAGCAGCCAAGATGAACGCGAGCAGTACTTC	CASSQDEREQYF
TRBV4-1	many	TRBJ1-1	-	TGCGCCAGCAGCCAAGTCGGCAGACGTAACACTGAAGCTTTCTTT	CASSQVGRRNTEAFF
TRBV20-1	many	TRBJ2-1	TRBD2	TGCAGTGCCCCCCCCGCGGGGGGCCGCAATGAGCAGTTCTTC	CSAPPAGGRNEQFF
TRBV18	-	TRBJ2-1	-	TGTGCCAGCTCACCACCTGCTAGCTCCTACAATGAGCAGTTCTTC	CASSPPASSYNEQFF
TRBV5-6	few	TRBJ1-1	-	TGTGCCAGCAGCTTGAGAACATACACTGAAGCTTTCTTT	CASSLRTYTEAFF
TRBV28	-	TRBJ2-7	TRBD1	TGTGCCAGCACAGGGACAGTTACCTACGAGCAGTACTTC	CASTGTVTYEQYF
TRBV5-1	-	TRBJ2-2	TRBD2	TGCGCCAGTCTGGGACTAGCGGGCTCCGGGGAGCTGTTTTTT	CASLGLAGSGELFF
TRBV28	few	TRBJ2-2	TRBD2	TGTGCCAGCAGTCGCGGGACTAGTTTGTTACACGGGGAGCTGTTTTTT	CASSRGTSLLHGELFF
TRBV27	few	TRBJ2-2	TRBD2	TGTGCCAGCAGTTTTTCGGGGGGTCACCGGGAGCTGTTTTTT	CASSFSGGHRELFF
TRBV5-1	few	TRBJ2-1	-	TGCGCCAGCAGCTTGGATTCTAACCTTGAGCAGTTCTTC	CASSLDSNLEQFF
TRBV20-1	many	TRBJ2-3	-	TGCAGTGCTATTAGGACAGATACGCAGTATTTT	CSAIRTDTQYF
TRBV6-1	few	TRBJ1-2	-	TGTGCCAGCGGGGGTCGGCAGGCGCCTCTTAACTATGGCTACACCTTC	CASGGRQAPLNYGYTF
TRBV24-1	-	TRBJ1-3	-	TGTGCCACCAGTGATGTGCTAAACACCATATATTTT	CATSDVLNTIYF
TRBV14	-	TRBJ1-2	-	TGTGCCAGCAGCCAAGATTTGAACTATGGCTACACCTTC	CASSQDLNYGYTF
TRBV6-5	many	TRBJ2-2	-	TGTGCCAGCAGTTGGCAGCAAAACACCGGGGAGCTGTTTTTT	CASSWQQNTGELFF
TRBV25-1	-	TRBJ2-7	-	TGTGCCAGCAGTCTGCAGGGACACGTCTACGAGCAGTACTTC	CASSLQGHVYEQYF
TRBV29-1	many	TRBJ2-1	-	TGCAGCGTTGAAGACCCGAGAGAGCAGTTCTTC	CSVEDPREQFF